What follows are 7 T cell receptor beta chains derived from one specimen sequenced in a study of blood T cell repertoires in COVID-19 (TCRdb year 2020). Libraries were prepared through the immunoSEQ multiplex PCR assay. Entries here come from immuneACCESS through TCRdb and include only in-frame sequences with V and J called. Some clones fail to appear in such tables; in the studies checked, an unresolved V gene covers under half of the shortfall, and the cause of the remainder is unknown. The sample data list around 100,000 clones, and 65% to 85% of these were observed just once. The top ten clonotypes cover roughly 1.4% of the sample. Sequencing used peripheral blood. The source of these receptors is a man aged 45-60 years with acute or convalescent COVID-19.

CDR3 DNA sequence: TGTGCCAGCAGCTTGGAACAGGGGCGGGAGACCCAGTACTTC. Residues: CASSLEQGRETQYF. The chain is built from TRBV5-4 and TRBJ2-5; 7 bases are a match to TRBD1. Germline CDR1 SGHNT, CDR2 YYREEE (reference sequence). This CDR3 has 14 amino acids. Trimming at V came to 0 bases and at J to 5 bases, leaving 4 bases not matched to a gene.

V gene TRBV5-1 combines with J gene TRBJ1-2, with TRBD1 matching over 7 bases. The CDR3 is 14 residues long. With 7 bases clipped from V and 4 bases from J, the junction kept 10 bases outside the gene matches. Germline CDR1 and CDR2: SGHRS and YFSETQ. CDR3: CASSTGVPVYGYTF. Here the CDR3 DNA reads TGCGCCAGCTCCACAGGGGTCCCTGTCTATGGCTACACCTTC.

The rearrangement joins TRBV6-1 to TRBJ2-6; D may be TRBD1 (6 bases). This CDR3 is built from 18 residues. The germline V and J ends were trimmed by 4 bases and 0 bases, with 16 bases remaining between them. Per the germline V gene, CDR1 is MNHNS and CDR2 is SASEGT. CDR3 in amino acids: CASSGTGNVYSGANVLTF. DNA of the CDR3: TGTGCCAGCAGTGGAACAGGGAATGTATACTCTGGGGCCAACGTCCTGACTTTC.

The rearrangement links TRBV7-2 to TRBJ2-5; TRBD2 matches at 10 bases. This CDR3 has 17 residues. V lost 4 bases, J lost 4 bases, and 12 bases stayed unmatched. Germline V gene lookup returns CDR1 SGHTA and CDR2 FQGNSA. As DNA, the CDR3 is TGTGCCAGCAGCTCCCGGGGACTTAGCGGGGGGAGAGAGACCCAGTACTTC. Its translation is CASSSRGLSGGRETQYF.

The V gene is TRBV9, the J gene TRBJ2-3; 13 nucleotides agree with TRBD2. Germline CDR1 reads SGDLS; CDR2 reads YYNGEE. The length of the CDR3 is 19 residues. Losses at the gene ends were 4 bases for V and 6 bases for J; bases not matched to a gene: 17. CDR3 sequence (DNA): TGTGCCAGCAGCACTAGACTAGCGGGGGGCGGCGGAGGTGGGGATACGCAGTATTTT. As protein: CASSTRLAGGGGGGDTQYF.

The V call is TRBV25-1, the J call TRBJ1-3; tentatively, D is TRBD1 (5 bases). V dropped 4 bases and J dropped 1 base, with 17 bases sitting between them. CDR1 MGHDK and CDR2 SYGVNS come from the germline V gene. There are 17 residues in the CDR3. The CDR3 coding sequence is TGTGCCAGCAGTGTGGGAGGAAGGGGAACTTCTGGAAACACCATATATTTT. It encodes CASSVGGRGTSGNTIYF.

The chain has TRBV7-3 and TRBJ1-2, with 7 positions matching TRBD1. CDR1 and CDR2 from the germline V gene are SGHTA and FQGTGA. The CDR3 covers 15 residues. Germline trimming cut 5 bases from V and 3 bases from J; bases unmatched to any gene: 9. CDR3 protein: CASSPDRVGDYGYTF. The CDR3, as DNA: TGTGCCAGCAGCCCCGACAGGGTAGGAGACTATGGCTACACCTTC.